The 11 T cell receptor beta chains in this list originate from one sample, sequenced in a study of T cell changes during pregnancy in multiple sclerosis (dated by TCRdb to about 2019). Library creation used the immunoSEQ multiplex PCR assay. This is the immuneACCESS table as TCRdb keeps it, with only in-frame sequences that have V and J called. A part of the clones is gone; compared with another copy, unresolved V genes explain less than half, and the rest is unexplained. Across this sample there are 34,000 or so clones, with roughly nine tenths seen only once. Clones ranked in the top ten supply around 4.1% of the sample. The sequenced sample was CD8+ T cells from peripheral blood mononuclear cells, obtained after pregnancy. Every receptor here comes from a female donor with multiple sclerosis, enrolled in a pregnancy study.

The chain is built from TRBV5-1 and TRBJ1-2; 7 bases align to TRBD1. V shed 2 bases, J shed 8 bases, and the junction held 6 bases outside the gene matches. From germline, CDR1 is SGHRS and CDR2 YFSETQ. The CDR3 runs to 13 residues. The CDR3 loop reads CASSLGTVEGYTF. As DNA, the CDR3 is TGCGCCAGCAGCTTAGGGACAGTAGAAGGCTACACCTTC.

V gene TRBV7-9 combines with J gene TRBJ2-5; D remains ambiguous. Germline CDR1 is SEHNR and CDR2 is FQNEAQ (reference sequence). Trimming removed 3 bases from V and 3 bases from J, with 8 bases in between. This CDR3 has 13 residues. The CDR3 coding sequence is TGTGCCAGCAGCTTTGAGGTGGAAGAGACCCAGTACTTC. It is translated as CASSFEVEETQYF.

The chain carries TRBV7-9 and TRBJ2-7; TRBD2 is a possible D gene (6 bases). Germline V lookup: CDR1 SEHNR, CDR2 FQNEAQ (reference sequence). The CDR3 is made up of 13 amino acids. V was trimmed by 5 bases and J by 1 base, leaving 9 bases between them. Written as DNA, the CDR3 is TGTGCCAGCAGCCCCGGGGGATCCTACGAGCAGTACTTC. Translation gives CASSPGGSYEQYF.

The chain employs TRBV5-1 and TRBJ1-4, with D unclear. V lost 0 bases and J 5 bases, leaving 5 bases between the germline ends. Germline assignment: CDR1 SGHRS and CDR2 YFSETQ. This CDR3 spans 13 amino acids. CDR3 sequence reads: CASSLAGNEKLFF. As DNA, the CDR3 is TGCGCCAGCAGCTTGGCGGGGAATGAAAAACTGTTTTTT.

The gene calls are TRBV4-1 and TRBJ2-7, with TRBD1 identical over 8 bases. V lost 1 base, J lost 5 bases, and 4 bases stayed unmatched. The CDR3 has 14 residues. The germline V gene encodes CDR1 MGHRA and CDR2 YSYEKL. This chain's CDR3 is CASSQGQGRNEQYF. CDR3 nucleotides: TGCGCCAGCAGCCAAGGACAGGGGAGGAACGAGCAGTACTTC.

This chain joins TRBV4-3 and TRBJ1-1; maybe TRBD1 (5 bases). Germline V gene data show CDR1 as LGHNA and CDR2 as YSLEER. This CDR3 is built from 15 residues. V shed 0 bases and J shed 5 bases, with 13 bases lying between them. CDR3 region: CASSQDPGGETEAFF. Written as DNA, the CDR3 is TGCGCCAGCAGCCAAGACCCGGGGGGGGAGACTGAAGCTTTCTTT.

This clone occurred a few times. The V and J genes are TRBV11-2 and TRBJ1-1, with TRBD1 as a possible D gene (5 bases). Germline CDR1 SGHAT, CDR2 FQNNGV. This CDR3 contains 13 residues. Trimming removed 6 bases from V and 0 bases from J, with 8 bases in between. In DNA, the CDR3 is TGTGCCAGCAGGTGGGGGGTGAACACTGAAGCTTTCTTT. Amino acids: CASRWGVNTEAFF.

This clone was picked up one time. The rearrangement joins TRBV19 to TRBJ1-5, with 10 positions matching TRBD1. Per germline, CDR1 LNHDA and CDR2 SQIVND (reference sequence). Trimming removed 3 bases from V and 6 bases from J; junction bases left unmatched: 8. This CDR3 has 16 amino acids. CDR3 region: CASSMIPDRGRQPQHF. CDR3 DNA: TGTGCCAGTAGTATGATCCCCGACAGGGGGCGTCAGCCCCAGCATTTT. Filled out from reference TRBV19 and TRBJ1-5, the complete variable domain reads DGGITQSPKYLFRKEGQNVTLSCEQNLNHDAMYWYRQDPGQGLRLIYYSQIVNDFQKGDIAEGYSVSREKKESFPLTVTSAQKNPTAFYLCASSMIPDRGRQPQHFGDGTRLSIL.

The chain uses TRBV6-1 and TRBJ1-2, with D unclear. Trimming cost V 4 bases and J 6 bases, with 12 bases left between them. CDR1 is MNHNS and CDR2 is SASEGT in the germline V gene. The CDR3 has 13 residues. The DNA of the CDR3 is TGTGCCAGCAGTGGAGCTTGGGGAGATGGCTACACCTTC. As protein: CASSGAWGDGYTF.

The chain joins TRBV11-2 to TRBJ1-1; D perhaps matches TRBD1 (6 bases). The CDR3 has 13 residues. The V gene lost 6 bases and the J gene lost 4 bases, with 12 bases spanning the gap. The germline gives CDR1 SGHAT, CDR2 FQNNGV. Here the CDR3 DNA reads TGTGCCAGCAGATCACAGGGATCCACTGAAGCTTTCTTT. It codes for CASRSQGSTEAFF.

This sequence joins TRBV4-3 and TRBJ2-3; the D gene is possibly TRBD2 (7 bases). This CDR3 is built from 17 residues. Between the trimmed V and J ends, which lost 1 base and 0 bases, there was a span of 14 bases. CDR1 and CDR2 (germline): LGHNA, YSLEER. The chain's CDR3 is CASSQGGGGPSTDTQYF. Here the CDR3 DNA reads TGCGCCAGCAGCCAAGGGGGCGGGGGCCCTAGCACAGATACGCAGTATTTT.